One sample yielded the 26 T cell receptor beta chains listed below, sequenced in a study of T cells after yellow fever vaccination. Each CDR3 protein is one row after TCRdb ran MiXCR on the 5' RACE reads. This table has about 330,000 distinct CDR3 sequences, roughly 8.6% appearing once. Sequencing used PBMCs, obtained more than 35 days after the first yellow fever vaccination. These receptors all come from a man aged 18-30 years who received the YFV17D yellow fever vaccine.

J is TRBJ1-5 and V is TRBV7-2; no clear D gene. The V end was cut by 1 base, the J end by 2 bases, with 9 bases between. This CDR3 comprises 15 residues. Germline V gene sequence: CDR1 SGHTA, CDR2 FQGNSA. CDR3 protein: CASSLVHGGNQPQHF. The DNA for the CDR3 is TGTGCCAGCAGCTTAGTGCATGGCGGCAATCAGCCCCAGCATTTT.

The chain links TRBV7-2 to TRBJ1-2; 10 bases align to TRBD1. The germline V gene has CDR1 SGHTA and CDR2 FQGNSA. This CDR3 is 14 amino acids long. Trimming took 4 bases from V and 5 from J; bases not matched to a gene: 4. The CDR3 DNA follows: TGTGCCAGCAGCTCCGGGGACAGGGGATATGGCTACACCTTC. It is translated as CASSSGDRGYGYTF. The full variable domain, completed using reference TRBV7-2 and TRBJ1-2, is GAGVSQSPSNKVTEKGKDVELRCDPISGHTALYWYRQSLGQGLEFLIYFQGNSAPDKSGLPSDRFSAERTGGSVSTLTIQRTQQEDSAVYLCASSSGDRGYGYTFGSGTRLTVV.

This clonotype was found a few times. The rearrangement joins TRBV20-1 to TRBJ1-2, with TRBD1 identical over 9 bases. The V and J ends lost 1 base and 8 bases, in that order; junction bases with no gene match: 8. Germline CDR1 is DFQATT and CDR2 is SNEGSKA (reference sequence). This CDR3 has 14 residues. The CDR3 coding sequence is TGCAGTGCTAGAGTGGACAGGGGATTTTTGGGCTACACCTTC. This sequence encodes CSARVDRGFLGYTF.

The CDR3 coding sequence is TGTGCCAGCGGGGCAGGGGAGAATCAGCCCCAGCATTTT. Protein sequence: CASGAGENQPQHF. This chain links TRBV2 with TRBJ1-5; weak D call: TRBD1 (6 bases). This CDR3 contains 13 residues. V dropped 8 bases and J dropped 4 bases, with 12 bases sitting between them. Looked up from germline, CDR1 is SNHLY and CDR2 is FYNNEI. Variable domain in full (rest from reference TRBV2 and TRBJ1-5): EPEVTQTPSHQVTQMGQEVILRCVPISNHLYFYWYRQILGQKVEFLVSFYNNEISEKSEIFDDQFSVERPDGSNFTLKIRSTKLEDSAMYFCASGAGENQPQHFGDGTRLSIL.

This clonotype has only a few counts. V and J are TRBV20-1 and TRBJ1-2; no reliable D call. The CDR3 runs to 13 residues. V lost 1 base and J 4 bases, leaving 10 bases between the germline ends. Germline values: CDR1 DFQATT, CDR2 SNEGSKA (reference sequence). CDR3 sequence (DNA): TGCAGTGCTAGAGTCATCCAGTCCTATGGCTACACCTTC. It encodes CSARVIQSYGYTF.

The rearrangement uses TRBV4-1 and TRBJ2-5; either TRBD1 or TRBD2 may fit D (7 bases each). The germline V gene has CDR1 MGHRA and CDR2 YSYEKL. Trimming pared 1 base from V and 4 bases from J, leaving 13 bases between. The CDR3 loop spans 15 amino acids. Here the CDR3 DNA reads TGCGCCAGCAGCCAAGGGGAGGGACAGTTAGAGACCCAGTACTTC. It codes for CASSQGEGQLETQYF.

This clonotype occurred a few times. This rearrangement joins TRBV7-9 to TRBJ2-5; D could derive from TRBD1 or TRBD2 (5 bases each). The germline V gene has CDR1 SEHNR and CDR2 FQNEAQ (reference sequence). This CDR3 has 15 residues. Trimming cost V 1 base and J 7 bases, with 16 bases left between them. CDR3 DNA: TGTGCCAGCAGCTTAGAGACTGGGGGATTCAGGACCCAGTACTTC. Amino acid sequence: CASSLETGGFRTQYF.

This clonotype has only a few counts. This chain uses TRBV5-6 with TRBJ1-1; unclear D gene. V was cut by 0 bases and J by 5 bases, with 14 bases left in between. CDR3 length equals 15 residues. Germline loops: CDR1 SGHDT, CDR2 YYEEEE. This CDR3 reads CASSLVVSLKTEAFF. The CDR3 DNA is TGTGCCAGCAGCTTGGTAGTAAGTCTAAAGACTGAAGCTTTCTTT.

This clonotype was counted a few times. In nucleotides, the CDR3 is TGTGCCAGCAGCACCGACAGGGCTGGGGCCAACGTCCTGACTTTC. This codes for CASSTDRAGANVLTF. The chain carries TRBV13 and TRBJ2-6; 7 bases map to TRBD1. Looked up from germline, CDR1 is PRHDT and CDR2 is FYEKMQ (reference sequence). The CDR3 loop spans 15 amino acids. J was trimmed by 2 bases and V by 5 bases; bases with no gene match: 3.

This clonotype was detected ten times or more. This chain uses TRBV30 with TRBJ1-6; no firm D call. Germline assignment: CDR1 GTSNPN and CDR2 SVGIG (reference sequence). V lost 5 bases to trimming and J lost 7 bases, with 12 bases between them. This CDR3 comprises 13 residues. The CDR3, as DNA: TGTGCCTGGGAAGGGCAGCCCAATTCACCCCTCCACTTT. Its protein is CAWEGQPNSPLHF.

The chain joins TRBV12-3 or TRBV12-4 to TRBJ2-7; possibly TRBD2 for D (6 bases). CDR3 length equals 13 residues. Trimming cost V 6 bases and J 9 bases, with 18 bases left between them. CDR3 protein: CASSMTRTDAQYF. In DNA form, the CDR3 reads TGTGCCAGCAGCATGACTAGGACGGACGCGCAGTACTTC.

This clonotype has only a few counts. CDR3 in DNA: TGTGCCAGCAGCGCGCGGGGGGACCACCAAGAGACCCAGTACTTC. It is translated as CASSARGDHQETQYF. The chain uses TRBV6-2 or TRBV6-3 and TRBJ2-5; 8 bases are shared with TRBD2. Germline CDR1 is MNHEY and CDR2 is SVGEGT. With V trimmed by 6 bases and J by 0 bases, 6 bases remained unmatched. This CDR3 has 15 amino acids.

This rearrangement joins TRBV19 to TRBJ1-1; no firm D call. The germline gives CDR1 LNHDA, CDR2 SQIVND (reference sequence). There are 13 residues in the CDR3. V was cut by 9 bases and J by 4 bases, with 15 bases left in between. CDR3 sequence: CASSPTRGTEAFF. The CDR3 nucleotides are TGTGCCAGCTCCCCGACTCGGGGCACTGAAGCTTTCTTT.

This clonotype was observed at least ten times. This chain links TRBV7-2 with TRBJ2-5, with 10 bases fitting TRBD2. The CDR3 covers 15 residues. Germline CDR1 is SGHTA and CDR2 is FQGNSA. Trimming took 5 bases from V and 2 from J; bases not matched to a gene: 5. In nucleotides, the CDR3 is TGTGCCAGCAGCGCTACTAGCGGGGTTCAAGAGACCCAGTACTTC. It specifies CASSATSGVQETQYF.

This clonotype was seen a handful of times. The gene calls are TRBV29-1 and TRBJ1-1; D possibly corresponds to TRBD1 (5 bases). The V gene lost 7 bases and the J gene lost 2 bases, with 14 bases spanning the gap. CDR1 is SQVTM, CDR2 ANQGSEA, per germline. The CDR3 extends over 13 amino acids. CDR3 bases: TGCAGCGCCGGTGTAGGGGCAAACACTGAAGCTTTCTTT. It codes for CSAGVGANTEAFF.

This chain connects TRBV28 to TRBJ2-1; weak D call: TRBD2 (6 bases). The V gene's germline CDR1 is MDHEN and CDR2 SYDVKM. The V end was cut by 3 bases, the J end by 9 bases, with 18 bases between. The CDR3 extends over 15 amino acids. The DNA of the CDR3 is TGTGCCAGCAGTTTGCCTAGCGTCTCCAGAGGTGAGCAGTTCTTC. Translating it yields CASSLPSVSRGEQFF.

The V and J genes are TRBV5-4 and TRBJ2-5, with TRBD1 matching 10 bases. The CDR3 totals 16 residues. The junction had 6 bases not matched to a gene; V was cut back by 3 bases and J by 1 base. The germline CDR1 and CDR2 sequences are SGHNT and YYREEE (reference sequence). CDR3: CASSSPGQGPQETQYF. The CDR3 DNA reads as TGTGCCAGCAGCTCTCCGGGACAGGGGCCCCAAGAGACCCAGTACTTC.

The chain has TRBV10-1 and TRBJ1-1; possible D gene TRBD1, 5 bases. CDR1 is WNHNN, CDR2 SYGVQD, per germline (reference sequence). The V gene lost 2 bases and the J gene lost 0 bases, with 7 bases spanning the gap. The CDR3 consists of 14 residues. CDR3 DNA: TGCGCCAGCAGTGAGGAGGGGATGAACACTGAAGCTTTCTTT. Translating gives CASSEEGMNTEAFF.

This clonotype was counted between two and nine times. The chain employs TRBV3-1 and TRBJ1-5; 7 positions match TRBD1. Germline V gives CDR1 LGHDT, CDR2 YNNKEL (reference sequence). V lost 4 bases to trimming and J lost 0 bases; unmatched junction nucleotides: 6. The length of the CDR3 is 16 residues. CDR3 nucleotides: TGTGCCAGCAGCCCCTGGACAGGCAATAGCAATCAGCCCCAGCATTTT. It translates to CASSPWTGNSNQPQHF.

This clonotype was counted between two and nine times. J is TRBJ2-2 and V is TRBV5-6; 7 bases agree with TRBD1. The J segment lost 6 bases and the V segment lost 0 bases, leaving 5 bases of the junction unmatched. The CDR3 is made up of 15 amino acids. Per the germline V gene, CDR1 is SGHDT and CDR2 is YYEEEE. The CDR3 nucleotides read TGTGCCAGCAGCTTGGTAGGGACAGTCTCCGGGGAGCTGTTTTTT. This encodes CASSLVGTVSGELFF.

This clonotype was found a few times. This chain joins TRBV27 and TRBJ1-1; 10 bases are shared with TRBD1. The CDR3 consists of 13 residues. Trimming took 7 bases from V and 7 from J; bases not matched to a gene: 6. Germline CDR1 MNHEY, CDR2 SMNVEV (reference sequence). This CDR3 is CASTRTGGSEAFF. The DNA of the CDR3 is TGTGCCAGCACCAGGACAGGGGGAAGTGAAGCTTTCTTT.

V usage is TRBV7-8 and J usage is TRBJ1-4; no clear D. This CDR3 has 12 residues. Germline CDR1 reads SGHVS; CDR2 reads FQNEAQ. V shed 4 bases and J shed 10 bases, with 10 bases lying between them. CDR3 in amino acids: CASSSRTGKLFF. CDR3 bases: TGTGCCAGCAGCTCAAGGACCGGAAAACTGTTTTTT. The variable domain in full, with the rest retrieved from reference TRBV7-8 and TRBJ1-4, is GAGVSQSPRYKVAKRGQDVALRCDPISGHVSLFWYQQALGQGPEFLTYFQNEAQLDKSGLPSDRFFAERPEGSVSTLKIQRTQQEDSAVYLCASSSRTGKLFFGSGTQLSVL.

The genes are TRBV7-3 and TRBJ2-3; TRBD2 matches at 8 bases. V lost 1 base and J lost 5; bases outside the gene matches: 5. The CDR3 runs to 15 residues. Germline values: CDR1 SGHTA, CDR2 FQGTGA. CDR3 loop: CASSLIGGVKDTQYF. The CDR3 DNA is TGTGCCAGCAGCTTAATCGGGGGGGTGAAAGATACGCAGTATTTT.

A few counts support this clonotype. The chain carries TRBV5-1 and TRBJ2-2; maybe TRBD2 (5 bases). V lost 4 bases and J 7 bases, leaving 5 bases between the germline ends. Germline V CDR1 and CDR2: SGHRS, YFSETQ. The CDR3 length is 11 residues. The CDR3 sequence: CASSRDGELFF. CDR3 sequence (DNA): TGCGCCAGCAGCCGGGACGGGGAGCTGTTTTTT.

In this sample, this clonotype is medium-sized. The J gene is TRBJ1-5, the V gene TRBV11-2, with TRBD1 matching over 11 bases. The CDR3 loop spans 14 amino acids. Trimming cost V 5 bases and J 7 bases; bases outside gene matches: 4. Germline V gives CDR1 SGHAT, CDR2 FQNNGV. Here the CDR3 reads CASSVGTGGQPQHF. In DNA, the CDR3 is TGTGCCAGCAGCGTAGGGACAGGGGGACAGCCCCAGCATTTT.

This clonotype was counted at least ten times. V gene TRBV29-1 combines with J gene TRBJ2-5; D remains ambiguous. Trimming stripped 6 bases from V and 5 bases from J, with 13 bases between. Germline V gene sequence: CDR1 SQVTM, CDR2 ANQGSEA. The CDR3 runs 12 residues. The CDR3 loop reads CSVPSAYETQYF. CDR3 bases: TGCAGCGTCCCCAGTGCGTACGAGACCCAGTACTTC.